The 25 T cell receptor beta chains in this list originate from one sample, sequenced in a study of T cells in Graves' hyperthyroidism and ophthalmopathy. Researchers amplified the TCR beta CDR3 regions from RNA transcripts. With the HTBI primer set, the TCR CDR3 went through a first round of RT-PCR. Using its own MiXCR run on the multiplex PCR reads, TCRdb lists one record per CDR3 protein. There are some 500,000 distinct CDR3 sequences in the sample; around 15% occur only once, and over 15% lies in the top ten. The sequenced sample consisted of blood. The receptors here all came from a woman aged 18 to 35 with Graves' hyperthyroidism.

This clonotype was seen at least ten times. V usage is TRBV7-8 and J usage is TRBJ2-1; TRBD2 agrees at 8 bases. Germline V gives CDR1 SGHVS, CDR2 FQNEAQ. V trimming: 0 bases; J trimming: 7 bases; junction bases outside the gene matches: 8. The CDR3 loop spans 16 amino acids. The CDR3 here is CASSLARTGGPNEQFF. The CDR3 DNA reads TGTGCCAGCAGCTTAGCGCGAACGGGAGGGCCTAATGAGCAGTTCTTC. Together with reference TRBV7-8 and TRBJ2-1, the CDR3 gives the full variable domain: GAGVSQSPRYKVAKRGQDVALRCDPISGHVSLFWYQQALGQGPEFLTYFQNEAQLDKSGLPSDRFFAERPEGSVSTLKIQRTQQEDSAVYLCASSLARTGGPNEQFFGPGTRLTVL.

About this clonotype itself: This may arise from a read error, as a much more abundant clone is one base away. This chain joins TRBV10-3 and TRBJ1-1, with D unresolved. Trimming took 0 bases from V and 1 from J, leaving 15 bases between them. The CDR3 totals 17 residues. Per germline, CDR1 ENHRY and CDR2 SYGVKD. In DNA, the CDR3 is TGTGCCATCAGTGAGTCGGCGGTCCCGGGGAGGAACACTGAAGCTTTCTTT. Protein: CAISESAVPGRNTEAFF.

This clonotype was seen repeatedly, ten times or more. The chain employs TRBV27 and TRBJ2-1, with D possibly being TRBD1 (5 bases). The germline gives CDR1 MNHEY, CDR2 SMNVEV (reference sequence). Trimming took off 6 bases at V and 5 bases at J, with 26 bases between the two ends. The CDR3 length is 18 residues. The CDR3: CASSQGVPGKVQDNEQFF. The CDR3 nucleotides read TGTGCCAGCAGCCAAGGGGTTCCAGGGAAAGTCCAGGACAATGAGCAGTTCTTC.

About this clonotype itself: An end of the junction differs from the germline gene, which may be a read error. The chain joins TRBV27 to TRBJ2-7; unclear D gene. Germline-derived CDR1 and CDR2 are MNHEY and SMNVEV (reference sequence). The CDR3 sequence is 15 residues long. The DNA for the CDR3 is TGTGCTAGCAGTTTATCGGCCACAGTTTCCTACGAGCAGTACTTC. This encodes CASSLSATVSYEQYF.

This clonotype has a handful of counts. CDR3 amino acids: CASTVFSGGGLGGEQYF. The CDR3, as DNA: TGTGCCAGCACCGTATTCTCCGGCGGCGGACTTGGAGGCGAGCAGTACTTC. This chain connects TRBV6-1 to TRBJ2-7; tentatively, D is TRBD2 (5 bases). The CDR3 spans 17 residues. The germline V and J ends were trimmed by 7 bases and 6 bases, with 28 bases remaining between them. Per germline, CDR1 MNHNS and CDR2 SASEGT.

This clonotype was found many times. This sequence joins TRBV6-6 and TRBJ1-5, with D uncertain. V lost 0 bases to trimming and J lost 0 bases, with 9 bases between them. Germline CDR1 and CDR2: MNHNY and SVGAGI (reference sequence). The length of the CDR3 is 16 residues. CDR3 DNA: TGTGCCAGCAGTTACTCGAGTAGACTTAGCAATCAGCCCCAGCATTTT. Its protein product is CASSYSSRLSNQPQHF.

This clonotype was counted many times. The chain joins TRBV11-2 to TRBJ1-1; D possibly corresponds to TRBD1 (6 bases). V was cut by 3 bases and J by 6 bases, with 17 bases left in between. This CDR3 contains 15 residues. The germline V gene has CDR1 SGHAT and CDR2 FQNNGV. The CDR3 loop is CASSLHPGQLPEAFF. The CDR3 DNA follows: TGTGCCAGCAGCTTGCATCCGGGACAACTCCCTGAAGCTTTCTTT.

This clonotype was found many times. V gene TRBV27 combines with J gene TRBJ2-5, with 7 bases lining up with TRBD1. Germline assignment: CDR1 MNHEY and CDR2 SMNVEV (reference sequence). V shed 6 bases, J shed 2 bases, and the junction held 9 bases outside the gene matches. The CDR3 sequence is 15 residues long. The CDR3 here is CASSPGQTNQETQYF. The DNA of the CDR3 is TGTGCCAGCAGCCCGGGACAGACCAATCAAGAGACCCAGTACTTC.

The table lists this clonotype with many counts. The chain uses TRBV11-2 and TRBJ1-4; D not certain. Trimming stripped 0 bases from V and 8 bases from J, with 10 bases between. The CDR3 is 14 amino acids. Looked up from germline, CDR1 is SGHAT and CDR2 is FQNNGV. The CDR3 DNA is TGTGCCAGCAGCTTAGACCGAGGAGGGGAAAAACTGTTTTTT. This gives the protein CASSLDRGGEKLFF.

The chain combines TRBV29-1 with TRBJ2-2; D is uncertain. This CDR3 contains 14 residues. CDR1 and CDR2 (germline): SQVTM, ANQGSEA. V was shortened by 0 bases and J by 5 bases, with 10 bases between the two germline ends. CDR3 sequence reads: CSVEESGVTGELFF. CDR3 nucleotides: TGCAGCGTTGAAGAATCTGGGGTTACCGGGGAGCTGTTTTTT.

Ten or more counts support this clonotype. The rearrangement links TRBV30 to TRBJ2-7; TRBD2 matches 7 bases. In germline, CDR1 is GTSNPN, CDR2 SVGIG (reference sequence). The V segment lost 4 bases and the J segment 2 bases; nucleotides outside the gene matches: 8. The CDR3 is 14 residues long. The CDR3 DNA follows: TGTGCCTGGACTACCGCGGGGGTCCCCTACGAGCAGTACTTC. Its protein product is CAWTTAGVPYEQYF.

This clonotype was picked up many times. The chain uses TRBV7-2 and TRBJ2-1, with TRBD2 matching over 13 bases. The V gene end was trimmed by 1 base and the J gene end by 0 bases; junction bases not matched to a gene: 9. The CDR3 consists of 20 residues. Per germline, CDR1 SGHTA and CDR2 FQGNSA. The CDR3 sequence is CASSLVSGTSGVSSYNEQFF. In DNA, the CDR3 is TGTGCCAGCAGCTTAGTTTCTGGGACTAGCGGGGTGAGCTCCTACAATGAGCAGTTCTTC.

This clonotype showed up many times. This chain connects TRBV20-1 to TRBJ2-5, with TRBD2 matching over 11 bases. The CDR3 is made up of 16 amino acids. Germline CDR1 reads DFQATT; CDR2 reads SNEGSKA (reference sequence). V shed 6 bases and J 2 bases; nucleotides not matched to a gene: 11. This CDR3 is CSAAIPGLAAQETQYF. Here the CDR3 DNA reads TGCAGTGCGGCCATTCCGGGACTAGCGGCACAAGAGACCCAGTACTTC.

The chain has TRBV12-5 and TRBJ2-1; D call uncertain. Germline V gene sequence: CDR1 LGHNT, CDR2 FRNRAP. V lost 3 bases and J lost 7, with 10 bases in between. The CDR3 covers 13 residues. CDR3 loop: CASGFDSTNEQFF. As DNA, the CDR3 is TGTGCTAGTGGTTTTGATAGCACGAATGAGCAGTTCTTC.

In this sample, this clonotype turned up many times. DNA for the CDR3: TGTGCCAGCAGCGCAGCTAGCGGGAGGGTTCATGAGCAGTTCTTC. Encoded protein: CASSAASGRVHEQFF. The chain is built from TRBV11-2 and TRBJ2-1, with 12 nucleotides matching TRBD2. This CDR3 spans 15 amino acids. The trim removed 5 bases at V and 8 bases at J, leaving 7 bases unmatched. Germline loops: CDR1 SGHAT, CDR2 FQNNGV.

This clonotype was picked up many times. The rearrangement uses TRBV11-3 and TRBJ2-2; 11 bases fit TRBD2. V lost 3 bases and J lost 6; bases outside the gene matches: 6. Germline V lookup: CDR1 SGHNT, CDR2 YENEEA. This CDR3 has 16 amino acids. CDR3 protein: CASSFDSGRGAGELFF. DNA of the CDR3: TGTGCCAGCAGCTTCGATAGCGGGAGGGGTGCCGGGGAGCTGTTTTTT.

This clonotype was detected ten times or more. The V gene is TRBV29-1, the J gene TRBJ2-1, with 8 bases that match TRBD2. Losses at the gene ends were 1 base for V and 6 bases for J; bases not matched to a gene: 8. CDR1 SQVTM and CDR2 ANQGSEA come from the germline V gene. The CDR3 is 15 residues long. The CDR3 spells CSVEASSGLFNEQFF. Written as DNA, the CDR3 is TGCAGCGTTGAAGCTTCTAGCGGGCTTTTCAATGAGCAGTTCTTC.

This clonotype was found a few times. The rearrangement uses TRBV6-1 and TRBJ1-3, with 10 bases identical to TRBD1. The CDR3 loop spans 15 amino acids. V trimming: 6 bases; J trimming: 4 bases; junction bases outside the gene matches: 6. The germline V gene encodes CDR1 MNHNS and CDR2 SASEGT. In DNA form, the CDR3 reads TGTGCCAGCAGAGACAGGGGGCTAGGGGGAAACACCATATATTTT. It translates to CASRDRGLGGNTIYF.

In this sample, this clonotype turned up many times. This CDR3 is CASTLSMDRRFAYNEQFF. Written as DNA, the CDR3 is TGTGCCAGCACCCTATCAATGGATAGGCGATTCGCCTACAATGAGCAGTTCTTC. V usage is TRBV13 and J usage is TRBJ2-1; no firm D call. Trimming removed 7 bases from V and 2 bases from J, with 24 bases in between. The CDR3 runs to 18 residues. Germline lookup yields CDR1 PRHDT and CDR2 FYEKMQ (reference sequence).

This clonotype showed up just a few times. V and J are TRBV6-5 and TRBJ1-1; D possibly corresponds to TRBD1 (6 bases). The V gene's germline CDR1 is MNHEY and CDR2 SVGAGI. The V and J ends lost 2 bases and 7 bases respectively, with 17 bases between them. This CDR3 region has 15 residues. This CDR3 is CASSYQETGLGEAFF. The CDR3, as DNA: TGTGCCAGCAGTTACCAGGAAACAGGGTTAGGTGAAGCTTTCTTT.

This clonotype appeared a few times. This chain links TRBV20-1 with TRBJ2-1; 7 bases line up with TRBD2. The CDR3 loop spans 15 amino acids. CDR1 is DFQATT and CDR2 is SNEGSKA in the germline V gene (reference sequence). V shed 3 bases and J 2 bases; nucleotides not matched to a gene: 7. DNA of the CDR3: TGCAGTGCTAGCAAGCGGGAAGCCCCCTACAATGAGCAGTTCTTC. This encodes CSASKREAPYNEQFF.

Ten or more counts support this clonotype. V is TRBV11-2 and J is TRBJ2-5; 16 bases line up with TRBD2. This CDR3 spans 19 amino acids. V shed 6 bases, J shed 3 bases, and the junction held 13 bases outside the gene matches. Germline CDR1 reads SGHAT; CDR2 reads FQNNGV. The CDR3 protein is CASRTPGTSGRAREETQYF. CDR3 bases: TGTGCCAGCAGAACTCCCGGGACTAGCGGGAGGGCCAGGGAAGAGACCCAGTACTTC. Variable domain in full (rest from reference TRBV11-2 and TRBJ2-5): EAGVAQSPRYKIIEKRQSVAFWCNPISGHATLYWYQQILGQGPKLLIQFQNNGVVDDSQLPKDRFSAERLKGVDSTLKIQPAKLEDSAVYLCASRTPGTSGRAREETQYFGPGTRLLVL.

This clonotype was recorded at least ten times. The chain is built from TRBV7-2 and TRBJ1-5; D is unclear. The CDR3 consists of 15 residues. CDR1 and CDR2 (germline): SGHTA, FQGNSA. V lost 1 base to trimming and J lost 5 bases, with 12 bases between them. CDR3 region: CASSLGPSQHQPQHF. The CDR3 DNA sequence: TGTGCCAGCAGCTTAGGACCATCTCAACATCAGCCCCAGCATTTT. Together with reference TRBV7-2 and TRBJ1-5, the CDR3 gives the full variable domain: GAGVSQSPSNKVTEKGKDVELRCDPISGHTALYWYRQSLGQGLEFLIYFQGNSAPDKSGLPSDRFSAERTGGSVSTLTIQRTQQEDSAVYLCASSLGPSQHQPQHFGDGTRLSIL.

Many counts were recorded for this clonotype. The V call is TRBV20-1, the J call TRBJ1-2; no firm D call. Trimming stripped 4 bases from V and 2 bases from J, with 11 bases between. The CDR3 contains 13 residues. In germline, CDR1 is DFQATT, CDR2 SNEGSKA (reference sequence). The CDR3: CSAIADLNYGYTF. The DNA of the CDR3 is TGCAGTGCTATCGCGGACCTAAACTATGGCTACACCTTC.

The table lists this clonotype with many counts. The chain uses TRBV2 and TRBJ2-7; D could derive from TRBD1 or TRBD2 (5 bases each). V lost 3 bases and J 9 bases, leaving 9 bases between the germline ends. The germline V gene has CDR1 SNHLY and CDR2 FYNNEI. CDR3 length: 11 residues. The CDR3 DNA is TGTGCCAGCAGTGATTTTGGGGGGCAGTACTTC. As protein: CASSDFGGQYF.